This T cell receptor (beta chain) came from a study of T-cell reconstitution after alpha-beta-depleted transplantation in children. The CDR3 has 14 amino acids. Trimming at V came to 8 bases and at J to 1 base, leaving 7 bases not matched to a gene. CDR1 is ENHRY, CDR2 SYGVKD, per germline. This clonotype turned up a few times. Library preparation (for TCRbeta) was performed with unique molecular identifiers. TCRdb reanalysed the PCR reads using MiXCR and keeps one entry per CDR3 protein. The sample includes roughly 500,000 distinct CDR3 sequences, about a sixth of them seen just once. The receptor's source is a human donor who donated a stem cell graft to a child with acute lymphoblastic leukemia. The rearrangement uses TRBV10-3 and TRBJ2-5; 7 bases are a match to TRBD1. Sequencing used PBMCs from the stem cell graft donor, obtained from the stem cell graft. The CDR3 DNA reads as TGTGCCATCGGAGGACAGGCGATCCAAGAGACCCAGTACTTC. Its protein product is CAIGGQAIQETQYF.